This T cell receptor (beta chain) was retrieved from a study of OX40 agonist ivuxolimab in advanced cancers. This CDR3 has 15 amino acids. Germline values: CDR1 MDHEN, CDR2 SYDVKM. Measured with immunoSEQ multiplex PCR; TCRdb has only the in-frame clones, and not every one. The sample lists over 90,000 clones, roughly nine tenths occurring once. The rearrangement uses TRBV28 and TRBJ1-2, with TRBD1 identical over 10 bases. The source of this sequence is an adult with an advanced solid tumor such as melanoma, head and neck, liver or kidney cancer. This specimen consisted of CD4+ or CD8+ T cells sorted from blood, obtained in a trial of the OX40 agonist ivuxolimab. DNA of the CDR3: TGTGCAGCCGGGACAGGGGTTTCTCGGGACTATGGCTACACCTTC. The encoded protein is CAAGTGVSRDYGYTF.